The TCR beta chain under discussion was sequenced for a study of cytotoxic CD8 clonotypes in ibrutinib-treated CLL. Some clones are missing from TCRdb's copy, which holds only in-frame ones; the method was immunoSEQ multiplex PCR. The table has more than 300,000 clones, about 80% seen once; the top ten hold 5.5% to 8%. Germline V CDR1 and CDR2: SEHNR, FQNEAQ (reference sequence). Germline trimming cut 10 bases from V and 6 bases from J; bases unmatched to any gene: 11. The CDR3 extends over 14 amino acids. This specimen was PBMCs, taken before ibrutinib treatment. The chain uses TRBV7-9 and TRBJ2-2; 7 bases are a match to TRBD1. The sequence came from a human donor with chronic lymphocytic leukemia. The CDR3 sequence: CAIDDRASPGELFF. The DNA for the CDR3 is TGTGCCATCGATGACAGGGCCAGCCCCGGGGAGCTGTTTTTT. The whole variable domain, filled in from reference TRBV7-9 and TRBJ2-2, reads DTGVSQNPRHKITKRGQNVTFRCDPISEHNRLYWYRQTLGQGPEFLTYFQNEAQLEKSRLLSDRFSAERPKGSFSTLEIQRTEQGDSAMYLCAIDDRASPGELFFGEGSRLTVL.